The 10 T cell receptor beta chains in this list originate from one sample, sequenced in a study of blood T cell repertoires in COVID-19. Data came from immunoSEQ multiplex PCR; TCRdb stores just in-frame clones and leaves some out. This sample has about 240,000 clones; about nine tenths occur once, and the top ten carry approximately 2.8%. Sample: PBMCs or T cells enriched from blood (not recorded which). The origin of the receptors is a woman between 25 and 40 years old with acute COVID-19.

CDR3 sequence reads: CASSPGTDYTF. In DNA form, the CDR3 reads TGTGCCAGCTCACCAGGGACAGACTACACCTTC. The chain is built from TRBV18 and TRBJ1-2; 7 nucleotides line up with TRBD1. The CDR3 spans 11 residues. Losses at the gene ends were 2 bases for V and 10 bases for J; bases not matched to a gene: 1. Germline CDR1 and CDR2: KGHSH and LQKENI.

The rearrangement uses TRBV30 and TRBJ1-1, with a weak D call TRBD1 (6 bases). Looked up from germline, CDR1 is GTSNPN and CDR2 is SVGIG (reference sequence). Trimming cost V 2 bases and J 3 bases, with 19 bases left between them. The CDR3 is made up of 16 amino acids. Here the CDR3 DNA reads TGTGCCTGGAGTCGAGACGAGACAGGCGGTCACACTGAAGCTTTCTTT. Its translation: CAWSRDETGGHTEAFF.

The J gene is TRBJ2-3, the V gene TRBV18; TRBD1 agrees at 9 bases. This CDR3 is built from 16 residues. Germline CDR1 is KGHSH and CDR2 is LQKENI. V was clipped by 6 bases and J by 5 bases; unmatched bases: 12. DNA for the CDR3: TGTGCCAGCTCTCTCAACGACAGACAGGGGGAAGATACGCAGTATTTT. Translated, it gives CASSLNDRQGEDTQYF.

The V and J genes are TRBV13 and TRBJ1-1; TRBD1 might be the D (6 bases). V lost 5 bases and J 4 bases, leaving 14 bases between the germline ends. CDR1 and CDR2 from the germline V gene are PRHDT and FYEKMQ (reference sequence). CDR3 length: 14 amino acids. The CDR3 coding sequence is TGTGCCAGCAGCGCCGGACAGTCGTTCACTGAAGCTTTCTTT. It is translated as CASSAGQSFTEAFF.

This clone was seen just once. The rearrangement uses TRBV29-1 and TRBJ1-6; 12 bases are shared with TRBD1. The CDR3 runs to 14 residues. V was clipped by 5 bases and J by 8 bases; unmatched bases: 4. Germline CDR1 SQVTM, CDR2 ANQGSEA. The DNA of the CDR3 is TGCAGCGTTCGGGACAGGGGGCGAGATTCACCCCTCCACTTT. It codes for CSVRDRGRDSPLHF.

DNA for the CDR3: TGTGCCAGCAGCCAAGAACTAGCGGGGGGGGATACGCAGTATTTT. Translation: CASSQELAGGDTQYF. The J gene is TRBJ2-3, the V gene TRBV4-2; 13 bases fit TRBD2. The V segment lost 0 bases and the J segment 6 bases; nucleotides outside the gene matches: 0. This CDR3 is 15 amino acids long. Germline V lookup: CDR1 LGHNA, CDR2 YNFKEQ.

V is TRBV11-3 and J is TRBJ2-5, with no clear D. The ends were cut back, 3 bases at V and 1 base at J, with 6 bases in the middle. CDR1 and CDR2 (germline): SGHNT, YENEEA. The CDR3 is made up of 13 amino acids. The CDR3 DNA is TGTGCCAGCAGCTTTAGCTTCCAAGAGACCCAGTACTTC. Residues: CASSFSFQETQYF.

A remark on this clone: The junction shows a germline mismatch at one end, possibly a read error. The chain combines TRBV2 with TRBJ2-7; D may be TRBD2 (6 bases). Germline CDR1 is SNHLY and CDR2 is FYNNEI. The CDR3 is made up of 14 amino acids. The DNA of the CDR3 is TGTGCCAGCAGCGAAGCCCCCGGGGGAGGCGGGCAGTACTTC. It codes for CASSEAPGGGGQYF.

There are a few counts of this clone. The chain joins TRBV6-2 or TRBV6-3 to TRBJ2-7, with a weak D call TRBD1 (5 bases). Germline V gene data show CDR1 as MNHEY and CDR2 as SVGEGT. This CDR3 comprises 18 residues. Between the trimmed V and J ends, which lost 0 bases and 1 base, there was a span of 19 bases. CDR3 residues: CASSYSATGRANSYEQYF. The CDR3 DNA reads as TGTGCCAGCAGTTACTCGGCCACGGGCAGGGCGAATTCCTACGAGCAGTACTTC.

The gene calls are TRBV5-5 and TRBJ2-7, with 9 bases fitting TRBD1. V lost 4 bases to trimming and J lost 3 bases; unmatched junction nucleotides: 5. The CDR3 runs to 14 residues. Germline V CDR1 and CDR2: SGHKS, YYEKEE (reference sequence). CDR3 residues: CASSLRDRVYEQYF. The CDR3 DNA is TGTGCCAGCAGCCTCCGGGACAGGGTCTACGAGCAGTACTTC.